This is a list of T cell receptor beta chains from one sample in a study of blood T cell repertoires in COVID-19. This table comes from immunoSEQ multiplex PCR, and its TCRdb copy is limited to in-frame clones, with some not included. This sample has roughly 57,000 clones, with 85% to 95% found just once. The sample consisted of peripheral blood. Receptors were obtained from a human donor in a cohort sampled during active COVID-19. The CDR3 runs from the conserved cysteine through the conserved F or W. D genes are given only for firm matches. Size tells how often a clone was seen (once, few, many) or the class of an expanded clone, and some rows leave it out.

J gene: TRBJ1-6
clone size: NA
CDR3 length: 11
D gene: NA
V gene: TRBV2
CDR3 protein: CASTPNSPLHF
CDR3 DNA: TGTGCCAGCACCCCGAATTCACCCCTCCACTTT

J gene: TRBJ2-3
clone size: NA
CDR3 length: 17
D gene: NA
V gene: TRBV18
CDR3 protein: CASSRNPTGFSTDTQYF
CDR3 DNA: TGTGCCAGCTCTAGGAATCCAACCGGGTTTAGCACAGATACGCAGTATTTT

J gene: TRBJ2-3
clone size: once
CDR3 length: 14
D gene: TRBD2
V gene: TRBV30
CDR3 protein: CAWRAGVKTDTQYF
CDR3 DNA: TGTGCCTGGAGAGCGGGAGTCAAGACAGATACGCAGTATTTT

J gene: TRBJ1-5
clone size: NA
CDR3 length: 12
D gene: NA
V gene: TRBV28
CDR3 protein: CASNRQGQPQHF
CDR3 DNA: TGTGCCAGCAATCGCCAGGGACAGCCCCAGCATTTT

J gene: TRBJ1-2
clone size: NA
CDR3 length: 13
D gene: NA
V gene: TRBV9
CDR3 protein: CASSKTGWWGYTF
CDR3 DNA: TGTGCCAGCAGCAAAACAGGGTGGTGGGGCTACACCTTC

J gene: TRBJ1-1
clone size: once
CDR3 length: 12
D gene: NA
V gene: TRBV6-5
CDR3 protein: CASGALGTEAFF
CDR3 DNA: TGTGCCAGCGGGGCCCTGGGCACTGAAGCTTTCTTT

J gene: TRBJ2-2
clone size: NA
CDR3 length: 15
D gene: TRBD1
V gene: TRBV30
CDR3 protein: CAWSQGAGNLGELFF
CDR3 DNA: TGTGCCTGGAGTCAGGGGGCGGGGAACCTTGGGGAGCTGTTTTTT

J gene: TRBJ1-1
clone size: NA
CDR3 length: 13
D gene: NA
V gene: TRBV27
CDR3 protein: CASRLTVNTEAFF
CDR3 DNA: TGTGCCAGCAGGCTGACTGTGAACACTGAAGCTTTCTTT

J gene: TRBJ1-1
clone size: NA
CDR3 length: 12
D gene: NA
V gene: TRBV6-6
CDR3 protein: CASSSGKPEAFF
CDR3 DNA: TGTGCCAGCAGTTCAGGGAAGCCTGAAGCTTTCTTT

J gene: TRBJ2-1
clone size: NA
CDR3 length: 15
D gene: TRBD2
V gene: TRBV19
CDR3 protein: CARKKERGDNNEQFF
CDR3 DNA: TGTGCCAGGAAAAAAGAGCGGGGTGATAACAATGAGCAGTTCTTC